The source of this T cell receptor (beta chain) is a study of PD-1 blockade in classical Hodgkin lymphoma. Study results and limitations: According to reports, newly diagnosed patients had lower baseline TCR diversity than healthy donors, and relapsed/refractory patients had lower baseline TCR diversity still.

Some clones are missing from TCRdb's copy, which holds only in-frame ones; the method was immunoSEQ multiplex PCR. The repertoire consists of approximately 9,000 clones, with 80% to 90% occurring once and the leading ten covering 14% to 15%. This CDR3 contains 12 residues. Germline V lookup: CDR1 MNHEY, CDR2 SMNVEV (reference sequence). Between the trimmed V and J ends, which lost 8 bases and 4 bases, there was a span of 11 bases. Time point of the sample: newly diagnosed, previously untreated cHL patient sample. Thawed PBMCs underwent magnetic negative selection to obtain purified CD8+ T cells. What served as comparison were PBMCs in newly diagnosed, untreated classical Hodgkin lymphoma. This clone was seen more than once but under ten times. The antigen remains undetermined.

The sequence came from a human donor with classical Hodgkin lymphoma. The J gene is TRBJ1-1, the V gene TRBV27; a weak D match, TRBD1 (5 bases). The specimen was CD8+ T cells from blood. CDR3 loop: CASQTGGTEAFF. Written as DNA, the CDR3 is TGTGCCAGCCAGACGGGGGGCACTGAAGCTTTCTTT.